A single sample gave rise to the 14 T cell receptor beta chains below, sequenced in a study of siplizumab effects on memory and regulatory T cells. TCRdb keeps only in-frame clones here, not all; method: immunoSEQ multiplex PCR. The sample has about 120,000 clones; less than 95% are singletons. What was sequenced was non-Treg CD4+ T cells sorted from blood. The receptors originated from a human donor in good health.

The chain recombines TRBV18 with TRBJ2-7; D is tentatively TRBD1 or TRBD2 (5 bases each). This CDR3 has 14 amino acids. Germline V gene sequence: CDR1 KGHSH, CDR2 LQKENI. V shed 6 bases and J shed 5 bases, with 17 bases lying between them. The CDR3 DNA reads as TGTGCCAGCTCCCGGGACGGAAGTATCCACGAGCAGTACTTC. Translation gives CASSRDGSIHEQYF.

In its sample, this clone was seen once. The chain combines TRBV9 with TRBJ2-2, with unresolved D. The CDR3 covers 17 residues. In germline, CDR1 is SGDLS, CDR2 YYNGEE. V lost 0 bases, J lost 4 bases, and 16 bases lay in between. CDR3 in DNA: TGTGCCAGCAGCGTAGGAGGAATTTCCGCTGGCACCGGGGAGCTGTTTTTT. It specifies CASSVGGISAGTGELFF.

The chain carries TRBV5-3 and TRBJ1-6; a possible D gene is TRBD1 (5 bases). TRBV5-3 is marked as an open reading frame, function uncertain. CDR3 length equals 14 residues. Trimming removed 8 bases from V and 8 bases from J, with 17 bases in between. Here the CDR3 DNA reads TGTGCCAGCAGCCTCTGGGGCAGGGATTCACCCCTCCACTTT. Translation gives CASSLWGRDSPLHF.

The gene calls are TRBV11-3 and TRBJ1-2, with D unresolved. The CDR3 spans 13 residues. Germline CDR1 reads SGHNT; CDR2 reads YENEEA. The V and J ends lost 1 base and 6 bases respectively, with 9 bases between them. The CDR3 loop is CASSLGVGDGYTF. The CDR3 DNA reads as TGTGCCAGCAGCTTAGGAGTTGGGGATGGCTACACCTTC. The variable domain in full, completed from reference TRBV11-3 and TRBJ1-2, reads EAGVVQSPRYKIIEKKQPVAFWCNPISGHNTLYWYLQNLGQGPELLIRYENEEAVDDSQLPKDRFSAERLKGVDSTLKIQPAELGDSAVYLCASSLGVGDGYTFGSGTRLTVV.

The chain is built from TRBV5-1 and TRBJ1-3; 10 bases match TRBD1. The CDR3 loop spans 17 amino acids. In germline, CDR1 is SGHRS, CDR2 YFSETQ. V shed 0 bases and J 0 bases; nucleotides not matched to a gene: 3. The CDR3 coding sequence is TGCGCCAGCAGCTTGGTTTGGACAGGGGGCTCTGGAAACACCATATATTTT. This translates into CASSLVWTGGSGNTIYF.

In DNA, the CDR3 is TGTGCCAGCAGCGTCCTAGCGGGAGGGCCCCCAGATACGCAGTATTTT. Protein product: CASSVLAGGPPDTQYF. The J gene is TRBJ2-3, the V gene TRBV5-4; 12 bases match TRBD2. Germline CDR1 reads SGHNT; CDR2 reads YYREEE (reference sequence). CDR3 size: 16 residues. With 4 bases clipped from V and 4 bases from J, the junction kept 7 bases outside the gene matches.

The chain uses TRBV15 and TRBJ1-1; D ambiguous. The germline V and J ends were trimmed by 4 bases and 1 base, with 10 bases remaining between them. CDR3 length: 14 amino acids. Germline V gives CDR1 LNHNV, CDR2 YYDKDF (reference sequence). The DNA for the CDR3 is TGTGCCACCAGCACTTGGACCGGGAACACTGAAGCTTTCTTT. It is translated as CATSTWTGNTEAFF. The entire variable domain, with the rest obtained from reference TRBV15 and TRBJ1-1, is as follows: DAMVIQNPRYQVTQFGKPVTLSCSQTLNHNVMYWYQQKSSQAPKLLFHYYDKDFNNEADTPDNFQSRRPNTSFCFLDIRSPGLGDTAMYLCATSTWTGNTEAFFGQGTRLTVV.

The chain joins TRBV19 to TRBJ2-1; possible D gene TRBD1, 5 bases. Germline V gene data show CDR1 as LNHDA and CDR2 as SQIVND (reference sequence). V lost 5 bases and J lost 9, with 11 bases in between. The CDR3 is 12 residues long. This CDR3 reads CASSARASEQFF. The CDR3 DNA reads TGTGCCAGTAGTGCCAGGGCATCTGAGCAGTTCTTC.

The chain uses TRBV5-5 and TRBJ2-5; D is possibly TRBD2 (5 bases). V lost 4 bases and J 1 base, leaving 14 bases between the germline ends. This CDR3 comprises 15 residues. CDR1 and CDR2 (germline): SGHKS, YYEKEE (reference sequence). The CDR3 loop is CASSNPRGFQETQYF. The CDR3, as DNA: TGTGCCAGCAGCAACCCTCGGGGATTCCAAGAGACCCAGTACTTC. The variable domain in full, completed from reference TRBV5-5 and TRBJ2-5, reads DAGVTQSPTHLIKTRGQQVTLRCSPISGHKSVSWYQQVLGQGPQFIFQYYEKEERGRGNFPDRFSARQFPNYSSELNVNALLLGDSALYLCASSNPRGFQETQYFGPGTRLLVL.

The chain is built from TRBV6-5 and TRBJ2-7, with D hard to call. This CDR3 has 11 residues. Germline V lookup: CDR1 MNHEY, CDR2 SVGAGI. The ends were cut back, 6 bases at V and 3 bases at J, with 6 bases in the middle. The CDR3 here is CASSKFYEQYF. For the CDR3, the DNA is TGTGCCAGCAGCAAATTCTACGAGCAGTACTTC.

The chain joins TRBV10-3 to TRBJ1-2, with 9 bases fitting TRBD1. Looked up from germline, CDR1 is ENHRY and CDR2 is SYGVKD. After removal of 6 bases from V and 3 bases from J, the junction contained 5 bases not matched to a gene. CDR3 length: 14 residues. The CDR3 is CAIRTDRGDYGYTF. The CDR3, as DNA: TGTGCCATCAGAACCGACAGGGGGGACTATGGCTACACCTTC.

The rearrangement uses TRBV9 and TRBJ2-1; 11 bases are a match to TRBD1. The J segment lost 3 bases and the V segment lost 4 bases, leaving 15 bases of the junction unmatched. Germline-derived CDR1 and CDR2 are SGDLS and YYNGEE. The CDR3 consists of 19 residues. As DNA, the CDR3 is TGTGCCAGCAGCCCCACACCCCAGGCCGGGACAGGGGGCTACAATGAGCAGTTCTTC. Encoded protein: CASSPTPQAGTGGYNEQFF.

The chain has TRBV30 and TRBJ2-3; D gene ambiguous. The CDR3 is 15 residues long. V was clipped by 0 bases and J by 1 base, with 11 bases between them. The germline V gene has CDR1 GTSNPN and CDR2 SVGIG (reference sequence). The CDR3 region is CAWSVESRGTDTQYF. CDR3 bases: TGTGCCTGGAGTGTGGAGAGCCGCGGCACAGATACGCAGTATTTT.

This chain uses TRBV7-8 with TRBJ2-7; 7 positions agree with TRBD1. From germline, CDR1 is SGHVS and CDR2 FQNEAQ. The trim removed 5 bases at V and 12 bases at J, leaving 10 bases unmatched. The CDR3 consists of 12 residues. The CDR3 protein is CASSPDRAMPYF. In DNA, the CDR3 is TGTGCCAGCAGCCCTGACAGGGCTATGCCGTACTTC. Full variable domain (missing parts from reference TRBV7-8 and TRBJ2-7): GAGVSQSPRYKVAKRGQDVALRCDPISGHVSLFWYQQALGQGPEFLTYFQNEAQLDKSGLPSDRFFAERPEGSVSTLKIQRTQQEDSAVYLCASSPDRAMPYFGPGTRLTVT.